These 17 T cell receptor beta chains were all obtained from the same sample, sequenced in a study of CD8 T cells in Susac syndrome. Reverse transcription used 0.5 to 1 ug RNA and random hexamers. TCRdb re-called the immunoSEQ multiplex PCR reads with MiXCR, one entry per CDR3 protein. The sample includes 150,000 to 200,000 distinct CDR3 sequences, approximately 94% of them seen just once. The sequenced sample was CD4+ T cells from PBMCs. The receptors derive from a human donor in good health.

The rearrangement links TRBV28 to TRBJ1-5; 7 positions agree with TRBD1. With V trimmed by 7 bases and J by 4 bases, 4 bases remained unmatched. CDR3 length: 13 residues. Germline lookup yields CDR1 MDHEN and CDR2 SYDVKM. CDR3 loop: CASNQGGNQPQHF. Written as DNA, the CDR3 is TGTGCCAGCAACCAGGGGGGGAATCAGCCCCAGCATTTT. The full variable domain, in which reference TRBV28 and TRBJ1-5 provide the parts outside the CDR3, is DVKVTQSSRYLVKRTGEKVFLECVQDMDHENMFWYRQDPGLGLRLIYFSYDVKMKEKGDIPEGYSVSREKKERFSLILESASTNQTSMYLCASNQGGNQPQHFGDGTRLSIL.

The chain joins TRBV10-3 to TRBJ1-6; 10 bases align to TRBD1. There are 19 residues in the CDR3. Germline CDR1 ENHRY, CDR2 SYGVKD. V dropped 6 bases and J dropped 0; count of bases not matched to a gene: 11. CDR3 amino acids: CAISPTGGGRSSYNSPLHF. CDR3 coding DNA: TGTGCCATCAGCCCGACAGGGGGCGGACGAAGCTCCTATAATTCACCCCTCCACTTT.

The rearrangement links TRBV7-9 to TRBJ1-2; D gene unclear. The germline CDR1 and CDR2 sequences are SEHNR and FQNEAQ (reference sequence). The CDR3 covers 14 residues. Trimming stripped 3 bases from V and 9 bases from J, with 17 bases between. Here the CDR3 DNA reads TGTGCCAGCAGCTTGGGGTCTGGGCGCCAGAGCTACACCTTC. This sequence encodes CASSLGSGRQSYTF. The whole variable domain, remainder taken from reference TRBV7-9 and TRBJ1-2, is DTGVSQNPRHKITKRGQNVTFRCDPISEHNRLYWYRQTLGQGPEFLTYFQNEAQLEKSRLLSDRFSAERPKGSFSTLEIQRTEQGDSAMYLCASSLGSGRQSYTFGSGTRLTVV.

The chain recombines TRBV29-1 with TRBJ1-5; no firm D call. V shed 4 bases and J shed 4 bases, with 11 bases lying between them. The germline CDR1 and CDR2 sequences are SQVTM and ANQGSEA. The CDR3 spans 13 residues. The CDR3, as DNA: TGCAGCGTTGGTGATTTCCTAAATCAGCCCCAGCATTTT. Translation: CSVGDFLNQPQHF.

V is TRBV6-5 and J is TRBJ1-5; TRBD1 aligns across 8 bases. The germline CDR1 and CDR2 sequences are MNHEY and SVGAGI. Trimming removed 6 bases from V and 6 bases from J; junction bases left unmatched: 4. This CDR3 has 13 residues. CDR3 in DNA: TGTGCCAGCAGGGGGACAGGCCTTCAGCCCCAGCATTTT. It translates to CASRGTGLQPQHF.

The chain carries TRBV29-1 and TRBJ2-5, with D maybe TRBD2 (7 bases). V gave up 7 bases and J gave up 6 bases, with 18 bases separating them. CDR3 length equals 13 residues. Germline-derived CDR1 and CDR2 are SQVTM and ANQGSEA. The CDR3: CSGAGAGGKTQYF. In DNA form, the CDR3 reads TGCAGCGGTGCAGGGGCCGGGGGGAAGACCCAGTACTTC.

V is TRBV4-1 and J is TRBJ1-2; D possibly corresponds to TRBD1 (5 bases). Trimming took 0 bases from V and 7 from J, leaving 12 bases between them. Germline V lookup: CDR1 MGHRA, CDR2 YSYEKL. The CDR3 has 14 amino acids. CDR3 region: CASSQDRTGGGYTF. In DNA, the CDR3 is TGCGCCAGCAGCCAAGATCGAACGGGGGGTGGCTACACCTTC.

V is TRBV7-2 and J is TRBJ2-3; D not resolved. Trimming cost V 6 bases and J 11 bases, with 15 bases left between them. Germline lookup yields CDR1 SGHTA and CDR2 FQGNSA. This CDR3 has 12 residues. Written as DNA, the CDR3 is TGTGCCAGCAGTTCATTTAGGCTAGAGCAGTATTTT. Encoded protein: CASSSFRLEQYF.

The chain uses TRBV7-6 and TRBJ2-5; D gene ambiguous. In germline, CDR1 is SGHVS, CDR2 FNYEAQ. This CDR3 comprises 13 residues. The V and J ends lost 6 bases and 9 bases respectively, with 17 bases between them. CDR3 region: CASRKPLSVAQYF. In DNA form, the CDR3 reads TGTGCCAGCAGAAAACCCCTTAGTGTGGCCCAGTACTTC.

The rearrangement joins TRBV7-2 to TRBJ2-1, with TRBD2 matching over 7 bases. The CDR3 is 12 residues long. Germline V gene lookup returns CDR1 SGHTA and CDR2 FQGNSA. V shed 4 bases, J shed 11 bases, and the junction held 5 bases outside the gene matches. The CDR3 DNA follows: TGTGCCAGCAGCTCAGGACTAGTAAAGCAGTTCTTC. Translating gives CASSSGLVKQFF.

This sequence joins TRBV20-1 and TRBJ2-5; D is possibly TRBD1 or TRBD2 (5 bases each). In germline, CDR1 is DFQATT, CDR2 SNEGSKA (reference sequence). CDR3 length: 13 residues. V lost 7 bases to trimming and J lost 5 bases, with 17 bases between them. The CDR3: CSVHARQRETQYF. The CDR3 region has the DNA TGCAGTGTTCACGCGCGACAGCGGGAGACCCAGTACTTC.

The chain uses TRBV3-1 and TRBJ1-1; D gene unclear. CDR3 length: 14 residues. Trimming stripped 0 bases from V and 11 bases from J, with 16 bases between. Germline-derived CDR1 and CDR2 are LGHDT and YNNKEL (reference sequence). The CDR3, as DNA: TGTGCCAGCAGCCAAGATGTCCAGGCAAGAGATGCTTTCTTT. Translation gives CASSQDVQARDAFF.

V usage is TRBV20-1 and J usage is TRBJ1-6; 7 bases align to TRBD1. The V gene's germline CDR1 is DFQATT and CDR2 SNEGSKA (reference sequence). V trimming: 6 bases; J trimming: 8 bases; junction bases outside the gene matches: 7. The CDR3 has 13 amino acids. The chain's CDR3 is CSAIGGGDSPLHF. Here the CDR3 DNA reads TGCAGTGCCATTGGAGGGGGCGATTCACCCCTCCACTTT.

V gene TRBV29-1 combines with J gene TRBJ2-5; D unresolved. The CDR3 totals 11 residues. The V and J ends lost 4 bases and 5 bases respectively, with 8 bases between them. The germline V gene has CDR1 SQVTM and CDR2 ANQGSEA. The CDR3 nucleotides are TGCAGCGTTGGACGTCGGGAGACCCAGTACTTC. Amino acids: CSVGRRETQYF. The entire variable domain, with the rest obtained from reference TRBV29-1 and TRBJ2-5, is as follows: SAVISQKPSRDICQRGTSLTIQCQVDSQVTMMFWYRQQPGQSLTLIATANQGSEATYESGFVIDKFPISRPNLTFSTLTVSNMSPEDSSIYLCSVGRRETQYFGPGTRLLVL.

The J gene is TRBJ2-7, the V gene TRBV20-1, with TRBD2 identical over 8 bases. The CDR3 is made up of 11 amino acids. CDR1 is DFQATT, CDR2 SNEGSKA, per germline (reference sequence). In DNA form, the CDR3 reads TGCAGCCCGGGGGGGCGCGGAGAGCAGTACTTC. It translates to CSPGGRGEQYF.

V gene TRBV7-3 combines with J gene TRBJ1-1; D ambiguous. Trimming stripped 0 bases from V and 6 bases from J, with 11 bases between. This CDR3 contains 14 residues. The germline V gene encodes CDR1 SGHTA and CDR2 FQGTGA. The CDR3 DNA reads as TGTGCCAGCAGCTTAACTAGTTTTGGGTCTGAAGCTTTCTTT. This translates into CASSLTSFGSEAFF.

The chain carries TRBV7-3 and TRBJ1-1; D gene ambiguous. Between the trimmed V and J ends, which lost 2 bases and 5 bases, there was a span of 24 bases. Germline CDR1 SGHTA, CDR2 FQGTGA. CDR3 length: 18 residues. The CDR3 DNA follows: TGTGCCAGCAGCTTAGGTGGGGTTGGCTGGACCTCGGGGACTGAAGCTTTCTTT. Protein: CASSLGGVGWTSGTEAFF.